The sequence of this T cell receptor beta chain was determined in a study of glioma-infiltrating T cells after dendritic cell vaccination. The table came from immunoSEQ multiplex PCR; TCRdb's copy has only in-frame clones and leaves some out. Here the sample spans about 64,000 clones, approximately 85% being singletons. Germline-derived CDR1 and CDR2 are WSHSY and SAAADI. V lost 6 bases and J 8 bases, leaving 19 bases between the germline ends. The CDR3 extends over 15 amino acids. Blood PBMC samples: pre-vaccination, two weeks post third vaccination, and at tumor progression. The sample was blood, taken before dendritic cell vaccination. V and J are TRBV10-2 and TRBJ2-2; no firm D call. The sequence was collected from a human donor with glioblastoma. CDR3 sequence reads: CASSEKRRFRGELFF. CDR3 coding DNA: TGCGCCAGCAGCGAGAAGCGAAGGTTTCGAGGGGAGCTGTTTTTT.